Following are 32 T cell receptor beta chains from one sample sequenced in a study of T-cell reconstitution after alpha-beta-depleted transplantation in children. The TCRbeta library was prepared with unique molecular identifiers. In TCRdb, the PCR reads were re-called with MiXCR into one record per CDR3 protein. The sample holds 150,000 to 250,000 distinct CDR3 sequences, 13% to 15% seen once. Sequences were derived from PBMCs from the stem cell graft donor, sampled from the stem cell graft. The receptor set was obtained from a human donor who donated a stem cell graft to a child with acute lymphoblastic leukemia.

Only a few counts were recorded for this clonotype. The chain carries TRBV5-1 and TRBJ2-6; D gene ambiguous. Germline loops: CDR1 SGHRS, CDR2 YFSETQ. CDR3 length: 15 amino acids. The V end was cut by 5 bases, the J end by 0 bases, with 9 bases between. CDR3 residues: CASSNADSGANVLTF. CDR3 nucleotide sequence: TGCGCCAGCAGTAACGCCGACTCTGGGGCCAACGTCCTGACTTTC.

This clonotype was seen only a few times. The chain couples TRBV12-3 or TRBV12-4 to TRBJ2-1; TRBD2 agrees at 7 bases. CDR3 length: 13 amino acids. Trimming took 8 bases from V and 9 from J; bases not matched to a gene: 10. This CDR3 reads CASQYRLAGEQFF. In DNA form, the CDR3 reads TGTGCCAGCCAATACAGACTAGCCGGTGAGCAGTTCTTC.

This clonotype was counted at least ten times. The V gene is TRBV27, the J gene TRBJ2-3; 14 nucleotides agree with TRBD2. The CDR3 sequence is 17 residues long. Germline V gives CDR1 MNHEY, CDR2 SMNVEV (reference sequence). J was trimmed by 1 base and V by 7 bases; bases with no gene match: 7. The CDR3 spells CASMTSGRAGGTDTQYF. The DNA of the CDR3 is TGTGCCAGCATGACTAGCGGGAGGGCCGGGGGCACAGATACGCAGTATTTT.

The chain joins TRBV5-4 to TRBJ2-1; 11 bases agree with TRBD2. Germline V gene data show CDR1 as SGHNT and CDR2 as YYREEE (reference sequence). The V gene end was trimmed by 4 bases and the J gene end by 0 bases; junction bases not matched to a gene: 3. The CDR3 consists of 16 residues. The CDR3 protein is CASSRSGRASYNEQFF. In DNA form, the CDR3 reads TGTGCCAGCAGCCGTAGCGGGAGGGCCTCCTACAATGAGCAGTTCTTC.

V and J are TRBV19 and TRBJ2-1, with D unresolved. The CDR3 is 13 residues long. V gave up 6 bases and J gave up 7 bases, with 13 bases separating them. CDR1 is LNHDA and CDR2 is SQIVND in the germline V gene (reference sequence). The CDR3 nucleotides are TGTGCCAGTAGCCCTAGTTTGGGGAATGAGCAGTTCTTC. It specifies CASSPSLGNEQFF.

This clonotype came up many times. The rearrangement links TRBV27 to TRBJ2-7, with D perhaps matching TRBD1 (6 bases). Germline CDR1 reads MNHEY; CDR2 reads SMNVEV (reference sequence). The length of the CDR3 is 16 residues. Trimming left V 7 bases short and J 5 bases short, with 24 bases between. The chain's CDR3 is CASTSNPGQARDEQYF. In DNA form, the CDR3 reads TGTGCCAGCACCTCAAATCCGGGACAAGCCAGGGACGAGCAGTACTTC.

This clonotype has a count of ten or more. The chain carries TRBV7-9 and TRBJ1-2, with no clear D. This CDR3 is built from 15 residues. The V and J ends lost 5 bases and 0 bases respectively, with 13 bases between them. Germline V gene data show CDR1 as SEHNR and CDR2 as FQNEAQ (reference sequence). This CDR3 reads CASSRHRGTNYGYTF. The CDR3 nucleotides are TGTGCCAGCAGCCGCCACCGGGGAACTAACTATGGCTACACCTTC.

This clonotype has a handful of counts. The gene calls are TRBV5-1 and TRBJ1-4; the match to TRBD1 covers 7 bases. Germline V gives CDR1 SGHRS, CDR2 YFSETQ. The V segment lost 4 bases and the J segment 12 bases; nucleotides outside the gene matches: 15. This CDR3 contains 15 residues. CDR3 nucleotide sequence: TGCGCCAGCAGCCTAGAACGGACAGGTCGGGGTGAACTGTTTTTT. Residues: CASSLERTGRGELFF. Combining the CDR3 with reference TRBV5-1 and TRBJ1-4 gives the whole variable domain KAGVTQTPRYLIKTRGQQVTLSCSPISGHRSVSWYQQTPGQGLQFLFEYFSETQRNKGNFPGRFSGRQFSNSRSEMNVSTLELGDSALYLCASSLERTGRGELFFGSGTQLSVL.

This clonotype was counted at least ten times. The chain carries TRBV7-9 and TRBJ2-3; possibly TRBD2 for D (7 bases). CDR3 length: 12 amino acids. Germline V lookup: CDR1 SEHNR, CDR2 FQNEAQ (reference sequence). The V end was cut by 6 bases, the J end by 4 bases, with 8 bases between. CDR3 DNA: TGTGCCAGCAGGGGGGGGCCAGATACGCAGTATTTT. Translation gives CASRGGPDTQYF.

Ten or more counts support this clonotype. V usage is TRBV7-2 and J usage is TRBJ1-5, with 10 bases aligning to TRBD1. The germline CDR1 and CDR2 sequences are SGHTA and FQGNSA. This CDR3 contains 17 residues. J gave up 0 bases and V 0 bases, and 2 bases lay outside the gene matches. This CDR3 is CASSLAGQGLSNQPQHF. The DNA of the CDR3 is TGTGCCAGCAGCTTAGCGGGACAGGGGCTTAGCAATCAGCCCCAGCATTTT. The full variable domain, completed using reference TRBV7-2 and TRBJ1-5, is GAGVSQSPSNKVTEKGKDVELRCDPISGHTALYWYRQSLGQGLEFLIYFQGNSAPDKSGLPSDRFSAERTGGSVSTLTIQRTQQEDSAVYLCASSLAGQGLSNQPQHFGDGTRLSIL.

Ten or more counts support this clonotype. CDR3 sequence (DNA): TGTGCCAGCAGCTTCCCCCGGACAAATGGCTACACCTTC. Protein sequence: CASSFPRTNGYTF. This chain uses TRBV11-2 with TRBJ1-2; D perhaps matches TRBD1 (5 bases). The germline gives CDR1 SGHAT, CDR2 FQNNGV. The V gene lost 3 bases and the J gene lost 6 bases, with 11 bases spanning the gap. This CDR3 spans 13 amino acids.

The table lists this clonotype with many counts. V gene TRBV12-3 or TRBV12-4 combines with J gene TRBJ1-4; the D is unclear. The CDR3 is made up of 15 amino acids. V was shortened by 4 bases and J by 4 bases, with 13 bases between the two germline ends. The DNA for the CDR3 is TGTGCCAGCAGTTCCCGGTATGAGCTTAATGAAAAACTGTTTTTT. Translation: CASSSRYELNEKLFF.

Ten or more counts support this clonotype. This chain joins TRBV20-1 and TRBJ1-5, with D possibly TRBD1 on 5 matching bases. Germline V gene lookup returns CDR1 DFQATT and CDR2 SNEGSKA (reference sequence). The CDR3 is 13 amino acids. V shed 5 bases and J shed 5 bases, with 13 bases lying between them. CDR3 in amino acids: CSAGQGLDQPQHF. DNA of the CDR3: TGCAGTGCTGGCCAGGGACTGGATCAGCCCCAGCATTTT.

This clonotype was observed at least ten times. The rearrangement links TRBV5-8 to TRBJ2-4; 14 bases are a match to TRBD2. In germline, CDR1 is SGHTS, CDR2 YDEGEE. This CDR3 contains 15 residues. The J segment lost 8 bases and the V segment lost 6 bases, leaving 7 bases of the junction unmatched. The DNA for the CDR3 is TGTGCCAGCACCTTTGGACTAGCGGGAGGAGACATTCAGTACTTC. Residues: CASTFGLAGGDIQYF.

This clonotype was recorded at least ten times. V and J are TRBV5-1 and TRBJ2-7; D may be TRBD1 or TRBD2 (6 bases each). V lost 7 bases, J lost 6 bases, and 20 bases lay in between. The germline V gene has CDR1 SGHRS and CDR2 YFSETQ. The CDR3 totals 14 residues. In DNA form, the CDR3 reads TGCGCCAGCTGCCCTAGTGTACAGGGAGGCGAGCAGTACTTC. Its translation is CASCPSVQGGEQYF.

Concerning this clonotype itself: A clone one base away is much larger, so this may be a read error. The rearrangement uses TRBV11-2 and TRBJ2-1; TRBD2 matches at 10 bases. Germline CDR1 and CDR2: SGHAT and FQNNGV. V shed 2 bases, J shed 2 bases, and the junction held 9 bases outside the gene matches. The CDR3 length is 18 residues. CDR3 amino acids: CASSLTPSGSAPYNEQFF. Here the CDR3 DNA reads TGTGCCAGCAGCTTAACTCCTAGCGGGAGCGCCCCCTACAATGAGCAGTTCTTC.

Many counts were recorded for this clonotype. V and J are TRBV12-3 or TRBV12-4 and TRBJ1-6; the D is unclear. The V end was cut by 3 bases, the J end by 11 bases, with 8 bases between. The CDR3 runs to 12 residues. DNA of the CDR3: TGTGCCAGCAGTTTGAGAATACCACCCCTCCACTTT. Residues: CASSLRIPPLHF.

This clonotype was recorded many times. Compared with germline, one end of the junction differs, possibly owing to a read error. This chain uses TRBV7-7 with TRBJ2-1, with TRBD2 matching 7 bases. CDR1 and CDR2 from the germline V gene are SSHAT and FNYEAQ (reference sequence). This CDR3 contains 16 residues. The CDR3 bases are TGTGCTAGCAGCTTAGGGGAACTAGCGCCCAACAATGAGCAGTTCTTC. It encodes CASSLGELAPNNEQFF.

This clonotype was counted many times. The J gene is TRBJ2-7, the V gene TRBV29-1, with a possible D match to TRBD1 (6 bases). From germline, CDR1 is SQVTM and CDR2 ANQGSEA. The CDR3 extends over 14 amino acids. The V end was cut by 6 bases, the J end by 0 bases, with 15 bases between. CDR3 coding DNA: TGCAGCGTAACGGACAGCCTTGACTCCTACGAGCAGTACTTC. Protein: CSVTDSLDSYEQYF.

This clonotype is a singleton in its sample. The chain uses TRBV6-4 and TRBJ1-1, with a possible D match to TRBD1 (6 bases). CDR1 and CDR2 (germline): MRHNA, SNTAGT. This CDR3 contains 19 residues. CDR3 sequence: CTIRPLRGRGGALNTEAFF. The DNA for the CDR3 is TGTACCATCAGGCCCCTTAGGGGCAGAGGGGGAGCCTTGAACACTGAAGCTTTCTTT.

Here the CDR3 DNA reads TGTGCCAGCAGTTTAGAGGGACAGGGGTTAGATGAGCAGTTCTTC. Its protein is CASSLEGQGLDEQFF. The V and J genes are TRBV12-3 or TRBV12-4 and TRBJ2-1, with TRBD1 matching 10 bases. The CDR3 spans 15 residues. The V segment lost 1 base and the J segment 8 bases; nucleotides outside the gene matches: 5.

Ten or more counts support this clonotype. The chain joins TRBV12-3 or TRBV12-4 to TRBJ1-2; D remains unclear. The V end lost 7 bases, the J end lost 6 bases, and 12 bases lay between the germline ends. The CDR3 is made up of 12 amino acids. Here the CDR3 reads CASTLGRDGYTF. In DNA, the CDR3 is TGTGCCAGCACCCTCGGGCGGGATGGCTACACCTTC.

This clonotype was observed many times. This chain uses TRBV20-1 with TRBJ2-1; D uncertain. The germline CDR1 and CDR2 sequences are DFQATT and SNEGSKA (reference sequence). The length of the CDR3 is 14 residues. The germline V and J ends were trimmed by 5 bases and 7 bases, with 18 bases remaining between them. The CDR3 sequence: CSASSHLIGNEQFF. The CDR3 DNA sequence: TGCAGTGCTTCCAGCCATTTAATTGGGAATGAGCAGTTCTTC.

At least ten counts were recorded for this clonotype. This CDR3 is CASRGLAFDTQYF. The CDR3 DNA follows: TGTGCCAGCAGGGGACTAGCTTTTGATACGCAGTATTTT. The genes are TRBV7-8 and TRBJ2-3; 9 bases map to TRBD2. The CDR3 has 13 residues. From germline, CDR1 is SGHVS and CDR2 FQNEAQ. Unmatched junction bases numbered 4, after V lost 6 bases and J lost 6 bases.

This clonotype was counted ten times or more. The chain employs TRBV6-1 and TRBJ2-7, with TRBD2 as a possible D gene (5 bases). Germline V gene data show CDR1 as MNHNS and CDR2 as SASEGT. CDR3 length: 14 residues. V was trimmed by 7 bases and J by 0 bases, leaving 13 bases between them. CDR3 DNA sequence: TGTGCCAGCAAGGCTAGCTTTAGCTCCTACGAGCAGTACTTC. Its translation is CASKASFSSYEQYF.

This clonotype has just a few counts. The rearrangement uses TRBV5-6 and TRBJ2-2; D is uncertain. The CDR3 spans 12 residues. With 3 bases removed from V and 7 bases from J, the gap between germline ends came to 7 bases. Germline CDR1 is SGHDT and CDR2 is YYEEEE. CDR3: CASSSPIGELFF. CDR3 DNA sequence: TGTGCCAGCAGCTCTCCTATCGGGGAGCTGTTTTTT.

This clonotype was counted ten times or more. DNA of the CDR3: TGCAGTGCTGCTCCCCCGGGACTAGAGGGAACCGGGGAGCTGTTTTTT. Translating gives CSAAPPGLEGTGELFF. This sequence joins TRBV20-1 and TRBJ2-2, with 8 bases aligning to TRBD2. V shed 5 bases and J 5 bases; nucleotides not matched to a gene: 13. The CDR3 sequence is 16 residues long. Germline V CDR1 and CDR2: DFQATT, SNEGSKA (reference sequence).

This clonotype was seen many times. V is TRBV5-1 and J is TRBJ1-1, with TRBD1 matching over 9 bases. The germline CDR1 and CDR2 sequences are SGHRS and YFSETQ. J gave up 6 bases and V 4 bases, and 7 bases lay outside the gene matches. The CDR3 is 14 amino acids. DNA of the CDR3: TGCGCCAGCAGCCCCGACAGGGGGGCTCCTGAAGCTTTCTTT. Its protein is CASSPDRGAPEAFF.

At least ten counts were recorded for this clonotype. The gene calls are TRBV11-2 and TRBJ1-4, with 8 bases fitting TRBD1. Germline CDR1 SGHAT, CDR2 FQNNGV. The CDR3 covers 14 residues. V dropped 8 bases and J dropped 3; count of bases not matched to a gene: 5. The CDR3 here is CASGKDRANEKLFF. For the CDR3, the DNA is TGTGCCAGCGGAAAGGACAGGGCTAATGAAAAACTGTTTTTT.

The table lists this clonotype with many counts. The gene calls are TRBV4-1 and TRBJ1-5; possibly TRBD1 for D (6 bases). CDR3 length equals 16 residues. Germline V gene lookup returns CDR1 MGHRA and CDR2 YSYEKL. Trimming took off 4 bases at V and 0 bases at J, with 13 bases between the two ends. The DNA for the CDR3 is TGCGCCAGCAGCCTCCGGGACACCTATAGCAATCAGCCCCAGCATTTT. Encoded protein: CASSLRDTYSNQPQHF.

This clonotype was counted many times. The rearrangement joins TRBV5-1 to TRBJ2-1; the match to TRBD1 covers 10 bases. Unmatched junction bases numbered 4, after V lost 0 bases and J lost 7 bases. This CDR3 is built from 15 residues. CDR1 SGHRS and CDR2 YFSETQ come from the germline V gene. The CDR3 loop is CASSLGWDRGNEQFF. The CDR3 DNA reads as TGCGCCAGCAGCTTGGGTTGGGACAGGGGAAATGAGCAGTTCTTC.

The chain links TRBV7-2 to TRBJ2-5; D is uncertain. Germline V CDR1 and CDR2: SGHTA, FQGNSA. This CDR3 has 14 amino acids. The V end lost 0 bases, the J end lost 4 bases, and 9 bases lay between the germline ends. CDR3 amino acids: CASSLAGWRETQYF. Here the CDR3 DNA reads TGTGCCAGCAGCTTAGCTGGGTGGAGAGAGACCCAGTACTTC.